The TCR beta chain under discussion was sequenced for a study of neurological immune-mediated disorders. MiXCR, run by TCRdb on the 5' RACE reads, gives a single entry per CDR3 protein. The sample lists 50,000 to 55,000 distinct CDR3 sequences, 10% occurring once. The length of the CDR3 is 12 residues. Trimming took 8 bases from V and 4 from J, leaving 12 bases between them. The germline CDR1 and CDR2 sequences are MNHNS and SASEGT. General study findings and limits: Patients with HTLV-1-associated myelopathy showed the most TCR clonal expansion. Those with multiple sclerosis showed the least, falling below healthy controls.

This clonotype came up many times. The antigen is undetermined. The material sequenced was PBMCs. This chain links TRBV6-1 with TRBJ2-7, with D possibly matching TRBD2 (5 bases). This sequence originates from a man aged 65 to 85 with HTLV-1-associated myelopathy (HAM/TSP). The CDR3 DNA is TGTGCCAGCTCGGACTCGCTGTACGAGCAGTACTTC. This codes for CASSDSLYEQYF.